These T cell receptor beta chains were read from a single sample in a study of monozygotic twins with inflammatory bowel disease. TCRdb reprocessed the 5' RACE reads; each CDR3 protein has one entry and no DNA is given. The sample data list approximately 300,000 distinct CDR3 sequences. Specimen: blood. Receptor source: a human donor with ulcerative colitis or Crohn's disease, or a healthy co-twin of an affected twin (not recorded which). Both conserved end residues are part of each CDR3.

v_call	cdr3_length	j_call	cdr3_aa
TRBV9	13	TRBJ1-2	CASGQDGFHGYTF
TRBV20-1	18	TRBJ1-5	CSARGGVGGLYSNQPQHF
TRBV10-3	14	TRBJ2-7	CAISEFETGDEQYF
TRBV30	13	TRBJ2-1	CAWSGTSYNEQFF
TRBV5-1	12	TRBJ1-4	CASRQGGEKLFF
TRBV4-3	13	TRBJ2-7	CASSLALSYEQYF
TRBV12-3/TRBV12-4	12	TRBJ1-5	CASSLLNQPQHF
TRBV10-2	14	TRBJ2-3	CASSESGSRDTQYF
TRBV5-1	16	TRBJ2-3	CASSPFRGTDTDTQYF
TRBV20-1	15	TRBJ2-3	CSARRDRGRTDTQYF
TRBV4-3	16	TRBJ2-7	CASSQDLAFTLYEQYF
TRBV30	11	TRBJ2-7	CAWSTGYEQYF
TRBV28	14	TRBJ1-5	CASSNTGFNQPQHF
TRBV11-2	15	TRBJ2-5	CASSLVPLAGETQYF
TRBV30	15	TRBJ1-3	CALDDTFFSGNTIYF
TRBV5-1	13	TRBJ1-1	CASSLGDRREAFF
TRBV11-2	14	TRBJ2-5	CASSSGQVGETQYF
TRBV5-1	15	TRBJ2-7	CASSPQTSGLYEQYF
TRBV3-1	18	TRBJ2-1	CASSQLWLTSGDYNEQFF
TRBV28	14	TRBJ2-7	CASSFLEYRYEQYF
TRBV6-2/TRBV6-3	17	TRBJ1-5	CASRIPGRGGGNQPQHF
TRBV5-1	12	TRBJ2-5	CASRNLGETQYF
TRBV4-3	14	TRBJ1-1	CASSEERANTEAFF
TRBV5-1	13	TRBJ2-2	CASRPQDTGELFF
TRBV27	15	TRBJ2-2	CASRGLEFNTGELFF
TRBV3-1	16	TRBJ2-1	CASSQDSAGSYNEQFF
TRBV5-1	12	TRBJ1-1	CASSKGVTEAFF
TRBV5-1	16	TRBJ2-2	CASTGTTGVNTGELFF
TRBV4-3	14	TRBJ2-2	CASSHDDRTGELFF
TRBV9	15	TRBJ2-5	CATSRLAGGGETQYF
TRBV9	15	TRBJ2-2	CASSVTSRVTGELFF
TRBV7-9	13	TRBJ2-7	CASSFEVSYEQYF
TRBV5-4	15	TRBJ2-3	CASSLAAGETDTQYF
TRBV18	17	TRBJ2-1	CASSSTKTRRSYNEQFF
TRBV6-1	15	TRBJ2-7	CASRKLAGGFYEQYF
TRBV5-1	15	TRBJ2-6	CASSLDRTGANVLTF
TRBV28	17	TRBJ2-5	CASSSTTGTASGLGQYF
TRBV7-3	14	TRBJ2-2	CASSLMVGAGELFF
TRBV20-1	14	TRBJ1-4	CSATRQKRGEKLFF
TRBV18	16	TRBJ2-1	CASSPISGTDYNEQFF
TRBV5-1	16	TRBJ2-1	CASSLAEGARWDEQFF
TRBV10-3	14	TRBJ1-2	CAISDPGINYGYTF
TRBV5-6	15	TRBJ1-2	CASSLAPRGQGHYTF
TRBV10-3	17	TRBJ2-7	CAISESGLAGAYYEQYF
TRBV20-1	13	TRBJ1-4	CSARVQRNEKLFF
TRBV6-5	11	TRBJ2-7	CASSDRMSQYF
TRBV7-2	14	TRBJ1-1	CASSSLRGNTEAFF
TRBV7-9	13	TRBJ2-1	CASHAAQDNEQFF
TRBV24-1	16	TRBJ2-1	CATSGVTESSYNEQFF
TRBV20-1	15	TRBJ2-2	CSARIGASSPGELFF
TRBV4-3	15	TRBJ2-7	CASSQTSGSSYEQYF
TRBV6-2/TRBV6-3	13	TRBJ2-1	CASSYPTYNEQFF
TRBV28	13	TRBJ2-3	CASSGGGTDTQYF
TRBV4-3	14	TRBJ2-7	CASSQEDGPYEQYF
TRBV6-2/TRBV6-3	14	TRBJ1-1	CASNRQGARSDAFF
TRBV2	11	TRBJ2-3	CASTESDTQYF
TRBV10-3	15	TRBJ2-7	CAINFSTSGGYEQYF
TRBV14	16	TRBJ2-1	CASSQIRREGGNEQFF
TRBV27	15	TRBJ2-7	CASSPLTRYSYEQYF
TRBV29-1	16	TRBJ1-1	CSVGGGFGRGNTEAFF